Detailed here is one T cell receptor (beta chain). The antigen remains undetermined. The data stem from a study of T cells in Graves' hyperthyroidism and ophthalmopathy. TCR beta CDR3 regions were amplified from RNA transcripts. A set of HTBI primers served as the primers for a first-round RT-PCR of the TCR CDR3. TCRdb passed the multiplex PCR reads through MiXCR, listing each CDR3 protein once. The sample includes about 640,000 distinct CDR3 sequences, 20% to 25% seen only once; the top ten take under 35%. Each diagnosis was grounded in clinical symptoms, serum thyroxine and TRAb, thyroid ultrasound, and orbital computed tomography. With 0 bases clipped from V and 3 bases from J, the junction kept 13 bases outside the gene matches. CDR3 length: 18 residues. Germline CDR1 and CDR2: MGHRA and YSYEKL. Points from the study as a whole: Among thyroid clonotypes expanded above 0.001, most also appeared in blood. With a median lead of around 5.9 months before onset, the model predicted ophthalmopathy.

The chain combines TRBV4-1 with TRBJ2-7; 8 bases align to TRBD2. This TCR derives from a man aged 25-40 years with Graves' ophthalmopathy. Source material: blood. The CDR3 loop reads CASSQDPLRVSGVYEQYF. The CDR3, as DNA: TGCGCCAGCAGCCAAGATCCATTGCGGGTTAGCGGGGTCTACGAGCAGTACTTC.